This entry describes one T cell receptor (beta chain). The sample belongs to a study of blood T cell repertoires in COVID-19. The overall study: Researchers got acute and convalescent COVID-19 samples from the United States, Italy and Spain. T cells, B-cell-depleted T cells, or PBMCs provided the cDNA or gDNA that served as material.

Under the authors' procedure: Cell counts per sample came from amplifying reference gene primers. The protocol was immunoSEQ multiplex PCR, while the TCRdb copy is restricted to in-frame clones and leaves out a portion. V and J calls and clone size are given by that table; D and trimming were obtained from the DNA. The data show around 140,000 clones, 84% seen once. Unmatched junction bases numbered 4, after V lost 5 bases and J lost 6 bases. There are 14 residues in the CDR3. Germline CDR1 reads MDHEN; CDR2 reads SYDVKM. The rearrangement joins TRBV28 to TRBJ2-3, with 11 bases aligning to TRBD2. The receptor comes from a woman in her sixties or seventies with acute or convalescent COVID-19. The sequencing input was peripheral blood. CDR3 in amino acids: CASSLAGGVDTQYF. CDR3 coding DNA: TGTGCCAGCAGTCTAGCGGGAGGTGTGGATACGCAGTATTTT.